One sample yielded the 16 T cell receptor beta chains listed below, sequenced in a study of shared clonotypes between healthy human individuals (TCRdb year 2020). The method behind the library was the immunoSEQ multiplex PCR assay. TCRdb mirrors the immuneACCESS table, restricted to in-frame sequences. Some clones are absent from its copies; in checked studies, under half trace to an unresolved V gene, and the reason for the others is unknown. This sample gives 2 million to 2.5 million clones in total; approximately 93% of them show up just once. Roughly 0.39% of the sample lies in the top ten. Sequencing was performed on naive CD4+ T cells from PBMCs. The sample's cell subset or site label is to be understood as: CD45RA+ positively selected. The receptor source for this set is a man between 18 and 35 years old in good health. Some clones in this sample may be carry-over from other donors' samples.

CDR3 DNA sequence: TGTGCCAGCACTAGCGGCCAAGAGACCCAGTACTTC. Amino acids: CASTSGQETQYF. The V and J genes are TRBV2 and TRBJ2-5; TRBD2 agrees at 7 bases. Losses at the gene ends were 7 bases for V and 1 base for J; bases not matched to a gene: 0. The CDR3 has 12 amino acids. Germline V lookup: CDR1 SNHLY, CDR2 FYNNEI.

The chain couples TRBV18 to TRBJ1-3, with D possibly TRBD1 on 5 matching bases. Germline V lookup: CDR1 KGHSH, CDR2 LQKENI. There are 16 residues in the CDR3. Trimming shortened V by 6 bases and J by 0 bases, and 15 bases separated the two germline ends. The chain's CDR3 is CASSPPTGRSGNTIYF. DNA of the CDR3: TGTGCCAGCTCCCCGCCTACAGGCCGCTCTGGAAACACCATATATTTT.

DNA of the CDR3: TGTGCCAGTAGTACGCCGGGGAGAGGATTTGAGCAGTTCTTC. This codes for CASSTPGRGFEQFF. The gene calls are TRBV19 and TRBJ2-1; tentatively, D is TRBD2 (5 bases). V lost 4 bases and J lost 9, with 16 bases in between. The CDR3 has 14 residues. Germline V lookup: CDR1 LNHDA, CDR2 SQIVND (reference sequence).

This chain connects TRBV6-1 to TRBJ2-2, with TRBD1 identical over 7 bases. This CDR3 has 15 residues. In germline, CDR1 is MNHNS, CDR2 SASEGT. J lost 0 bases, V lost 11 bases, and 9 bases had no gene match. The CDR3 spells CAGSSGTANTGELFF. The CDR3 DNA reads TGTGCCGGCTCATCCGGGACAGCGAACACCGGGGAGCTGTTTTTT.

The chain employs TRBV14 and TRBJ2-1; no reliable D call. The CDR3 covers 16 residues. The germline V and J ends were trimmed by 0 bases and 4 bases, with 13 bases remaining between them. CDR1 and CDR2 from the germline V gene are SGHDN and FVKESK. The CDR3 spells CASSQDIGVWYNEQFF. In DNA, the CDR3 is TGTGCCAGCAGCCAAGATATTGGGGTGTGGTACAATGAGCAGTTCTTC.

The chain carries TRBV7-2 and TRBJ1-2; D possibly corresponds to TRBD1 (5 bases). This CDR3 is 15 amino acids long. Per germline, CDR1 SGHTA and CDR2 FQGNSA. V gave up 2 bases and J gave up 2 bases, with 12 bases separating them. The CDR3, as DNA: TGTGCCAGCAGCTTATTTGGGGGGTTGAACTATGGCTACACCTTC. This encodes CASSLFGGLNYGYTF.

The V and J genes are TRBV5-4 and TRBJ2-1, with 7 bases lining up with TRBD2. V was pared by 0 bases and J by 2 bases, with 2 bases of the junction left unmatched. The CDR3 runs 15 residues. Germline V gene lookup returns CDR1 SGHNT and CDR2 YYREEE (reference sequence). CDR3: CASSLVSGPYNEQFF. DNA of the CDR3: TGTGCCAGCAGCTTGGTTAGCGGGCCCTACAATGAGCAGTTCTTC.

This chain connects TRBV18 to TRBJ1-3, with D maybe TRBD1 (6 bases). The V end was cut by 4 bases, the J end by 4 bases, with 17 bases between. Germline values: CDR1 KGHSH, CDR2 LQKENI. The CDR3 is 16 amino acids. The CDR3 DNA reads TGTGCCAGCTCACGAACTCCTGGGGGCGAAGGAAACACCATATATTTT. The encoded protein is CASSRTPGGEGNTIYF.

This chain links TRBV14 with TRBJ1-2; the D is unclear. CDR1 is SGHDN and CDR2 is FVKESK in the germline V gene. This CDR3 contains 13 residues. With 1 base removed from V and 6 bases from J, the gap between germline ends came to 9 bases. This chain's CDR3 is CASSQVGVNGYTF. CDR3 in DNA: TGTGCCAGCAGCCAAGTGGGAGTCAATGGCTACACCTTC.

V gene TRBV7-2 combines with J gene TRBJ2-5; D gene uncertain. The J call is uncertain, as TRBJ2-7 better fits the DNA end. CDR3 length: 11 amino acids. The germline gives CDR1 SGHTA, CDR2 FQGNSA. CDR3 loop: CASSGSYEQYF. CDR3 coding DNA: TGTGCCAGCAGCGGCTCCTACGAGCAGTACTTC.

This CDR3 is CASSSRTGPTNSPLHF. DNA for the CDR3: TGTGCCAGCAGCTCAAGGACAGGCCCCACCAATTCACCCCTCCACTTT. The V gene is TRBV5-4, the J gene TRBJ1-6, with TRBD1 matching over 7 bases. Losses at the gene ends were 3 bases for V and 7 bases for J; bases not matched to a gene: 10. In germline, CDR1 is SGHNT, CDR2 YYREEE (reference sequence). The CDR3 is 16 amino acids.

The chain links TRBV9 to TRBJ2-1; 9 bases align to TRBD2. V lost 4 bases, J lost 7 bases, and 12 bases stayed unmatched. CDR1 and CDR2 (germline): SGDLS, YYNGEE. The CDR3 covers 16 residues. The CDR3 sequence is CASSPQPGLAANEQFF. The CDR3 DNA is TGTGCCAGCAGCCCTCAGCCGGGACTAGCAGCTAATGAGCAGTTCTTC.

The V call is TRBV4-3, the J call TRBJ2-2; D is unclear. The V and J ends lost 4 bases and 7 bases respectively, with 13 bases between them. The CDR3 sequence is 14 residues long. CDR1 is LGHNA, CDR2 YSLEER, per germline. CDR3 sequence reads: CASSREERDGELFF. In DNA, the CDR3 is TGCGCCAGCAGCCGCGAGGAAAGGGACGGGGAGCTGTTTTTT.

The genes are TRBV15 and TRBJ1-4, with D unclear. There are 13 residues in the CDR3. Per germline, CDR1 LNHNV and CDR2 YYDKDF (reference sequence). V was cut by 0 bases and J by 8 bases, with 7 bases left in between. CDR3 region: CATSRETREKLFF. The DNA of the CDR3 is TGTGCCACCAGCAGAGAGACACGGGAAAAACTGTTTTTT.

Only one count was recorded for this clone. The rearrangement joins TRBV7-2 to TRBJ1-1, with TRBD1 identical over 8 bases. The length of the CDR3 is 17 residues. Germline CDR1 SGHTA, CDR2 FQGNSA. V was pared by 7 bases and J by 3 bases, with 16 bases of the junction left unmatched. The CDR3 here is CASTTDRGAIGYTEAFF. The CDR3 DNA follows: TGTGCCAGCACCACTGACAGGGGCGCAATTGGGTACACTGAAGCTTTCTTT.

The chain couples TRBV7-9 to TRBJ2-3, with unresolved D. Deletions cut 2 bases from V and 2 bases from J, with 5 bases between. Per the germline V gene, CDR1 is SEHNR and CDR2 is FQNEAQ (reference sequence). This CDR3 comprises 13 residues. CDR3 coding DNA: TGTGCCAGCAGCTTACCTTCCACAGATACGCAGTATTTT. This gives the protein CASSLPSTDTQYF.